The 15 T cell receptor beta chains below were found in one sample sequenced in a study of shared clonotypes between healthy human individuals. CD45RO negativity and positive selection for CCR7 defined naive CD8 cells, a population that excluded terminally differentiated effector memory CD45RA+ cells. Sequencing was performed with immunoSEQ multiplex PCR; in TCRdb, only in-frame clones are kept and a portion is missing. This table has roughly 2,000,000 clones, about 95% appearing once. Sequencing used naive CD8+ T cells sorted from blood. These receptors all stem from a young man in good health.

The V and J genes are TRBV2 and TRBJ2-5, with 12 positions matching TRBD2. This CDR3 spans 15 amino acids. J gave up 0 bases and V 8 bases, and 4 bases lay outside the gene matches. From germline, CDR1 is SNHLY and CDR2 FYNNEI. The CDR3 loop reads CASDGLAGNQETQYF. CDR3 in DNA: TGTGCCAGCGATGGACTAGCGGGGAACCAAGAGACCCAGTACTTC.

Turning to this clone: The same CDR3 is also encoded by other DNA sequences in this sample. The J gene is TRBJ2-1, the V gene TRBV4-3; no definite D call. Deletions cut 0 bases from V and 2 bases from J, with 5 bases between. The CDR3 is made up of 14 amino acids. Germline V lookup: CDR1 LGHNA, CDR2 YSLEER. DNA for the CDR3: TGCGCCAGCAGCCAAGAAATAGCCTACAATGAGCAGTTCTTC. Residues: CASSQEIAYNEQFF.

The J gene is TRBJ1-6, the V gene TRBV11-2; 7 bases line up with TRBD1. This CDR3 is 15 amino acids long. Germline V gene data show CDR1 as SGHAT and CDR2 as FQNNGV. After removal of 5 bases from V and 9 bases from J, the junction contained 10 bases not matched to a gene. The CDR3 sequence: CASSLGGDSSSPLHF. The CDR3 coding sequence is TGTGCCAGCAGCCTAGGGGGGGACAGTAGTTCACCCCTCCACTTT.

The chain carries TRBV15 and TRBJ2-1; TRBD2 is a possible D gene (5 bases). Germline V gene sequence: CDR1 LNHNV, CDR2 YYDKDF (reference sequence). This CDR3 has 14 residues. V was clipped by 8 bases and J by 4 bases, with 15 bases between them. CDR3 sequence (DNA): TGTGCCACCGGGAGAGCGGAGACATACAATGAGCAGTTCTTC. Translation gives CATGRAETYNEQFF.

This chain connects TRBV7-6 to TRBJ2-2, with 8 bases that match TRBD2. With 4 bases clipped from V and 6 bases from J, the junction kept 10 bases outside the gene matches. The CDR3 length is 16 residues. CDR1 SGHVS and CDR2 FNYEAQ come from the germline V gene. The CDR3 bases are TGTGCCAGCAGCTCGCCAAGCGGGGGTGCCGCCGGGGAGCTGTTTTTT. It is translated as CASSSPSGGAAGELFF.

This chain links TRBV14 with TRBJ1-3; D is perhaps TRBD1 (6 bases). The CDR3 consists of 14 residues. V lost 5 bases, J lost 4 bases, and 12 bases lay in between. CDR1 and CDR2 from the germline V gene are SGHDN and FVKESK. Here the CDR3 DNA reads TGTGCCAGCAGCGATAGGGGGAGCGGAAACACCATATATTTT. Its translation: CASSDRGSGNTIYF.

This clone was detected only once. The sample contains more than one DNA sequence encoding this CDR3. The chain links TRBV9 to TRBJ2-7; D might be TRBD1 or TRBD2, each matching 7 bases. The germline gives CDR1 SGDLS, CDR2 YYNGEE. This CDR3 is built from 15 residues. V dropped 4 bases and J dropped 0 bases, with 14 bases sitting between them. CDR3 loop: CASSPGGGSSYEQYF. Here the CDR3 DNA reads TGTGCCAGCAGCCCAGGGGGAGGGAGCTCCTACGAGCAGTACTTC.

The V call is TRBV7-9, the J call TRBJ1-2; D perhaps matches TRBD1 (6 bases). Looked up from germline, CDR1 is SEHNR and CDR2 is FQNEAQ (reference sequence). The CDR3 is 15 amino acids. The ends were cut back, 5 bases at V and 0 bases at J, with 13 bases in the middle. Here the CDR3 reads CASSPPRDTNYGYTF. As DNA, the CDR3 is TGTGCCAGCAGCCCACCCCGGGACACTAACTATGGCTACACCTTC.

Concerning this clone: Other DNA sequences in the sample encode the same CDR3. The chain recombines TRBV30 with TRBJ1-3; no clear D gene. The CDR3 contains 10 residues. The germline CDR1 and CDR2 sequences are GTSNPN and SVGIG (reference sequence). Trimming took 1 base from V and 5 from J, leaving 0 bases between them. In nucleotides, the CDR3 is TGTGCCTGGAGTGGAAACACCATATATTTT. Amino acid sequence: CAWSGNTIYF.

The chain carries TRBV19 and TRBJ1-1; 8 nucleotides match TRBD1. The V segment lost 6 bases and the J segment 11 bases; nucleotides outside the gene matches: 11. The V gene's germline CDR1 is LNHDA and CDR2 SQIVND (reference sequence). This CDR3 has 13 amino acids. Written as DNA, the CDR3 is TGTGCCAGTAGCCATACAGGGGGGGAGGATGCTTTCTTT. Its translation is CASSHTGGEDAFF.

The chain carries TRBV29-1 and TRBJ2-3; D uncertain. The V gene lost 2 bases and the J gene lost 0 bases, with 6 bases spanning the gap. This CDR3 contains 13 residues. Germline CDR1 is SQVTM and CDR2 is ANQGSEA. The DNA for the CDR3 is TGCAGCGTTGAAACCCCCAGCACAGATACGCAGTATTTT. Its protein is CSVETPSTDTQYF.

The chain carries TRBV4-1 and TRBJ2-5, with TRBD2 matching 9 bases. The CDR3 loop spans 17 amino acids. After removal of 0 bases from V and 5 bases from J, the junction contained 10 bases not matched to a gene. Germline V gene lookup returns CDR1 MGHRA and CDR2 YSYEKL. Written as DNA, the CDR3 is TGCGCCAGCAGCCAAGATCTCTCCGCTAGCGGGACGGAGACCCAGTACTTC. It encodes CASSQDLSASGTETQYF.

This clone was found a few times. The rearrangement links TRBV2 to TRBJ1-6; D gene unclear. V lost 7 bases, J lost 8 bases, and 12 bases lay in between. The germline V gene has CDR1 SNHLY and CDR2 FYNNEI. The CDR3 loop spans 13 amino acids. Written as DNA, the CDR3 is TGTGCCAGCAAGGGCAGGCTTTATTCACCCCTCCACTTT. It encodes CASKGRLYSPLHF.

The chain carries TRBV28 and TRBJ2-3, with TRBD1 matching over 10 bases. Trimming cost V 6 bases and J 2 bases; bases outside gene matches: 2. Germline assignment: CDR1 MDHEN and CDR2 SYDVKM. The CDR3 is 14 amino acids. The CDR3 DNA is TGTGCCAGCAGGGACAGGGGGGTCACAGATACGCAGTATTTT. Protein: CASRDRGVTDTQYF.

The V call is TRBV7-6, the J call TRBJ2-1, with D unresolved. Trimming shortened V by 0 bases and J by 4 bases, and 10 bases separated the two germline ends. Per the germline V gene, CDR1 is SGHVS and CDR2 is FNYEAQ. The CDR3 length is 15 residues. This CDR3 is CASSLAAELYNEQFF. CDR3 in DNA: TGTGCCAGCAGCTTAGCGGCGGAGTTATACAATGAGCAGTTCTTC.